The sample holds many counts of the clone carrying this TCR beta chain. This entry comes from a study of metastatic and nonmetastatic thyroid tumors. The overall study: It was across blood and tumor or nodule tissue from malignant and benign thyroid patients that repertoires were compared.

There were no patients who had received any treatment before thyroid surgery. TCRdb re-called the PCR reads via MiXCR. The sample records about 45,000 clones, more than 3% being singletons. This CDR3 has 13 residues. V was pared by 10 bases and J by 2 bases, with 13 bases between. Germline CDR1 MNHNS, CDR2 SASEGT. This rearrangement joins TRBV6-1 to TRBJ2-3; D remains ambiguous. The sequenced sample consisted of blood. The sequence came from a female donor with papillary thyroid cancer or a benign thyroid nodule (not recorded which). Some clones in this sample may be carry-over from other donors' samples. CDR3 loop: CATQRVFTDTQYF. In nucleotides, the CDR3 is TGTGCCACACAACGAGTCTTCACAGATACGCAGTATTTT.